A selection of T cell receptor beta chains follows, all from one sample in a study of PD-L1 blockade in urothelial cancer. The assay was immunoSEQ multiplex PCR, and TCRdb's table has in-frame clones only and misses some. The sample records about 130,000 clones, around 86% being singletons. Sequenced here: PBMCs, sampled around atezolizumab (anti-PD-L1) treatment. The receptors originated from a man aged 45-65 years with urothelial cancer. CDR3s include the opening cysteine and the closing phenylalanine or tryptophan. Each record gives: J gene, D gene, clone size, CDR3 length, V gene, CDR3 DNA, CDR3 protein. D genes are given only for firm matches. Clone size is not always given. Where it is, it says once, few, many or a class for expanded clones.

TRBJ2-7,TRBD2,NA,15,TRBV13,TGTGCCAGCAGCTTAGGATCTAGCGGGAGCTACGAGCAGTACTTC,CASSLGSSGSYEQYF
TRBJ2-3,TRBD1,NA,15,TRBV19,TGTGCCAGTAGTGAGGGACAGGGATCCACAGATACGCAGTATTTT,CASSEGQGSTDTQYF
TRBJ2-3,TRBD1,NA,15,TRBV9,TGTGCCAGCAGCATCGGGACAGGGGGTTTAGATACGCAGTATTTT,CASSIGTGGLDTQYF
TRBJ1-1,NA,NA,14,TRBV18,TGTGCCAGCTCACCATTTACGGGTAGAACTGAAGCTTTCTTT,CASSPFTGRTEAFF
TRBJ1-4,NA,NA,14,TRBV28,TGTGCCAGCAGTGGGGGGGGGATTAATGAAAAACTGTTTTTT,CASSGGGINEKLFF
TRBJ2-3,NA,NA,13,TRBV2,TGTGCCAGTAGGGGAGGGGGATCAGATACGCAGTATTTT,CASRGGGSDTQYF
TRBJ2-5,TRBD2,NA,17,TRBV28,TGTGCCAGCAGCACGGGGACTAGCGGGAGGGCCTTGGAGACCCAGTACTTC,CASSTGTSGRALETQYF
TRBJ2-1,NA,NA,15,TRBV9,TGTGCCAGCAGCTCCGACAGGAGCTCCTACAATGAGCAGTTCTTC,CASSSDRSSYNEQFF
TRBJ1-2,NA,NA,15,TRBV7-9,TGTGCCAGCAGCTTAGCTGGCTTTACTAACTATGGCTACACCTTC,CASSLAGFTNYGYTF
TRBJ1-4,TRBD1,once,15,TRBV15,TGTGCCACCAGCAGATCAGGGGGTTCGTTGGAAAAACTGTTTTTT,CATSRSGGSLEKLFF
TRBJ1-4,NA,NA,14,TRBV27,TGTGCCAGCGCTCACGGACAGCGACATGAAAAACTGTTTTTT,CASAHGQRHEKLFF
TRBJ1-1,TRBD1,NA,16,TRBV7-9,TGTGCCAGCAGCCGAGGGACAGGGTTTTGGAACACTGAAGCTTTCTTT,CASSRGTGFWNTEAFF
TRBJ2-7,TRBD2,NA,16,TRBV7-2,TGTGCCAGCAGCTCTCAATGGACTAGCGGACCCTACGAGCAGTACTTC,CASSSQWTSGPYEQYF
TRBJ2-1,NA,few,12,TRBV7-9,TGTGCCAGCAGCGGAGGCTACAATGAGCAGTTCTTC,CASSGGYNEQFF
TRBJ2-1,NA,NA,14,TRBV5-8,TGTGCCAGCAGCAGGGAGTTATCCTACAATGAGCAGTTCTTC,CASSRELSYNEQFF
TRBJ1-2,TRBD1,NA,10,TRBV20-1,TGCAGTGCTCAGGGGGACAGGGTGGGTTTC,CSAQGDRVGF
TRBJ2-1,TRBD1,once,15,TRBV7-2,TGTGCCAGCAGCTTAGGACAGGGGGCTGCCAATGAGCAGTTCTTC,CASSLGQGAANEQFF
TRBJ2-7,NA,NA,12,TRBV7-9,TGTGCAGGGGCGGGGAGCTCCTACGAGCAGTACTTC,CAGAGSSYEQYF
TRBJ2-2,TRBD2,few,14,TRBV10-2,TGCGCCAGCACCATAGCGGGAGCATCCGGGGAGCTGTTTTTT,CASTIAGASGELFF
TRBJ2-5,TRBD2,NA,14,TRBV10-3,TGTGCCATCAGCTCCGGGACTAGCGGGGAGACCCAGTACTTC,CAISSGTSGETQYF
TRBJ2-2,NA,NA,16,TRBV4-2,TGTGCCAGCAGCCGCATGGTGACGGGAGCGGCCGGGGAGCTGTTTTTT,CASSRMVTGAAGELFF
TRBJ2-1,TRBD1,NA,14,TRBV10-3,TGTGCCATCAGTGAAGCTGACAGGGGCAATGAGCAGTTCTTC,CAISEADRGNEQFF
TRBJ2-5,TRBD1,NA,16,TRBV5-4,TGTGCCAGCAGCGCCAGGCCAGGGGGCATGAAGAAGACCCAGTACTTC,CASSARPGGMKKTQYF
TRBJ2-1,TRBD2,once,14,TRBV28,TGTGCCAGCAGTTTATCACTAGCGGGATTGGAGCAGTTCTTC,CASSLSLAGLEQFF
TRBJ1-2,TRBD1,NA,14,TRBV28,TGTGCCAGCAGTTTCGGGACAGACTACTATGGCTACACCTTC,CASSFGTDYYGYTF
TRBJ2-1,NA,NA,15,TRBV5-4,TGTGCCAGCAGCTTGGTAGGGTCAGGAGGGAATGAGCAGTTCTTC,CASSLVGSGGNEQFF
TRBJ1-2,NA,NA,13,TRBV28,TGTGCCAGCAGGGTGGACAGAAACTATGGCTACACCTTC,CASRVDRNYGYTF
TRBJ2-3,NA,NA,15,TRBV19,TGTGCCAGTAGTATAACCAGGGGTAGTTCAGATACGCAGTATTTT,CASSITRGSSDTQYF
TRBJ1-4,TRBD1,NA,15,TRBV2,TGTGCCAGCAGGGCCACAGGGGCAACTAATGAAAAACTGTTTTTT,CASRATGATNEKLFF
TRBJ2-3,TRBD2,once,16,TRBV6-6,TGTGCCAGCAGTTATTGGGTCAGCGGGGTGGCAGATACGCAGTATTTT,CASSYWVSGVADTQYF
TRBJ1-2,TRBD1,NA,14,TRBV19,TGTGCCAGTAGTCTCCCGACAGGGCGTGGTGGCTACACCTTC,CASSLPTGRGGYTF
TRBJ2-7,TRBD1,NA,14,TRBV2,TGTGCCAGCAGTCTCGAGACAGGGTCCTACGAGCAGTACTTC,CASSLETGSYEQYF
TRBJ2-7,TRBD1,NA,13,TRBV7-6,TGTGCCAGCAGCGTAACAGGGGTCTACGAGCAGTACTTC,CASSVTGVYEQYF
TRBJ2-1,NA,NA,13,TRBV10-3,TGTGCCACCCGGGTCCCGGACGGGGATGAGCAGTTCTTC,CATRVPDGDEQFF
TRBJ2-5,TRBD2,NA,15,TRBV7-3,TGTGCCAGCAGCCCGAGCGGGGAGATTCAAGAGACCCAGTACTTC,CASSPSGEIQETQYF
TRBJ2-1,TRBD2,few,17,TRBV15,TGTGCCACCAGCAGGGACGGGACTAGCGGGGCCTACAATGAGCAGTTCTTC,CATSRDGTSGAYNEQFF
TRBJ2-4,NA,NA,14,TRBV6-5,TGTGCCAGCAGTTACTCCAGGGGTCGGAACATTCAGTACTTC,CASSYSRGRNIQYF
TRBJ2-5,TRBD2,few,15,TRBV5-6,TGTGCCAGCAGCTTGGATGCGGGAGCGGGGGAGACCCAGTACTTC,CASSLDAGAGETQYF
TRBJ2-6,NA,NA,15,TRBV6-5,TGTGCCAGCACCAACAGGGTGAGAGGGGCCAACGTCCTGACTTTC,CASTNRVRGANVLTF
TRBJ2-1,TRBD2,NA,15,TRBV15,TGTGCCACCAGCAGAGATACTAGCGGGTACAATGAGCAGTTCTTC,CATSRDTSGYNEQFF
TRBJ2-6,NA,once,14,TRBV7-2,TGTGCCGCCGAGGACTCGGTTGGGGCCAACGTCCTGACTTTC,CAAEDSVGANVLTF
TRBJ2-6,NA,NA,15,TRBV19,TGTGCCACCCTTAATCTGGGGAGCGGGGCCAACGTCCTGACTTTC,CATLNLGSGANVLTF
TRBJ1-4,NA,once,14,TRBV27,TGTGCCAGCAGTTTAATGCAGAATAATGAAAAACTGTTTTTT,CASSLMQNNEKLFF
TRBJ2-7,NA,NA,13,TRBV7-8,TGTGCCAGCAGCTTAGACAGTGGCTACGAGCAGTACTTC,CASSLDSGYEQYF